This entry is about one T cell receptor beta chain. Its antigen is unknown. The data originate from a study of T cell responses to AZD1222 COVID-19 vaccine. Study-level results: Two AZD1222 doses significantly raised spike-specific TCR breadth and depth over controls. Repertoires were sampled only after the peak T cell response.

Using immunoSEQ multiplex PCR, the repertoire was profiled, and TCRdb retains in-frame clones only, with some absent. Among 90,000 to 130,000 clones listed, about nine tenths were seen once. Second doses at about 4 or about 12 weeks were pooled. This clonotype originated in an adult who received the AZD1222 COVID-19 vaccine. The sequencing here drew on peripheral blood, taken 28 days after the second AZD1222 dose.

CDR3 sequence: CASSLRLAGDTDTQYF. The CDR3 bases are TGTGCCAGCAGCCTTCGACTAGCGGGGGACACAGATACGCAGTATTTT. This chain connects TRBV4-2 to TRBJ2-3, with 12 bases identical to TRBD2. Germline V lookup: CDR1 LGHNA, CDR2 YNFKEQ. The ends lost 4 bases at V and 2 bases at J; junction bases unmatched: 4. The CDR3 runs to 16 residues.